The clone carrying this T cell receptor beta chain appeared a single time. Some clones are missing from TCRdb's copy, which holds only in-frame ones; the method was immunoSEQ multiplex PCR. Counted here are hundreds of thousands of clones, approximately 90% occurring once; the ten biggest clones make up about 0.85%. CDR1 and CDR2 from the germline V gene are SGHTA and FQGNSA. This CDR3 has 13 amino acids. With 5 bases removed from V and 8 bases from J, the gap between germline ends came to 15 bases. The data stem from a study of cytomegalovirus exposure and HLA in healthy donors. For the study at large: It was reported in a later analysis that the 120 or so validation repertoires used the same platform as the approximately 670 first-cohort repertoires.

J is TRBJ1-2 and V is TRBV7-2; D perhaps matches TRBD1 (6 bases). Input material: PBMCs. This receptor was taken from a woman aged 18 to 35 in good health and CMV-seronegative. CDR3 residues: CASSPRGGSGYTF. The CDR3 DNA sequence: TGTGCCAGCAGCCCCCGGGGGGGCTCAGGCTACACCTTC.